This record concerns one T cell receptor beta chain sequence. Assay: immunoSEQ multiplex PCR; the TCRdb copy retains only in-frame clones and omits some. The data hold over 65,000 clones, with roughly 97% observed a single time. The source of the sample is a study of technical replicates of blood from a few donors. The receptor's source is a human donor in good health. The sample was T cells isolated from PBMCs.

CDR3 region: CASGQTGGGNTIYF. The CDR3 DNA reads TGTGCTAGTGGCCAGACAGGGGGCGGCAACACCATATATTTT. V gene TRBV12-5 combines with J gene TRBJ1-3, with 10 positions matching TRBD1. This CDR3 region has 14 residues. CDR1 and CDR2 (germline): LGHNT, FRNRAP. Trimming removed 6 bases from V and 7 bases from J; junction bases left unmatched: 6.